This T cell receptor beta chain originates from a study of identifying expanded T cells in peripheral blood. Regarding the study as a whole: Technical replicates showed around 1.2 changed clones; two weeks about 16; four weeks 19. Two-week clone count variance significantly increased as total template count grew.

Collection occurred without any documented infections or immune events in donors. The length of the CDR3 is 10 residues. The V end lost 6 bases, the J end lost 8 bases, and 7 bases lay between the germline ends. In germline, CDR1 is SNHLY, CDR2 FYNNEI. TCRdb's table, derived via immunoSEQ multiplex PCR, lists solely in-frame clones and lacks some. The sample shows 90,000 to 120,000 clones, approximately 90% of them seen only once. This clone was observed a few times. Its target is not known. This chain links TRBV2 with TRBJ1-2; the D is unclear. The clonotype comes from a person aged 18 to 75 in good health. The material sequenced was blood. CDR3 amino acids: CASRGWGYTF. CDR3 DNA sequence: TGTGCCAGCAGGGGATGGGGCTACACCTTC.